Presented here are 7 T cell receptor beta chains from one specimen sequenced in a study of CD8 T cells in Susac syndrome. An input of roughly 0.45 to 1 ug of RNA was subjected to reverse transcription using random hexamers. TCRdb re-analysed the immunoSEQ multiplex PCR reads in MiXCR, keeping a single row per CDR3 protein. The sample records roughly 180,000 distinct CDR3 sequences, around 93% being singletons. The sample taken for sequencing was CD4+ T cells from PBMCs. The receptors stem from a human donor with multiple sclerosis.

The chain uses TRBV12-3 or TRBV12-4 and TRBJ2-6; unclear D gene. V dropped 1 base and J dropped 4 bases, with 8 bases sitting between them. The CDR3 spans 15 residues. The CDR3 protein is CASSLEAYGANVLTF. CDR3 nucleotides: TGTGCCAGCAGTTTAGAAGCGTACGGGGCCAACGTCCTGACTTTC.

The chain uses TRBV20-1 and TRBJ2-3; D gene ambiguous. Trimming left V 5 bases short and J 5 bases short, with 14 bases between. This CDR3 is 13 amino acids long. Germline V gene sequence: CDR1 DFQATT, CDR2 SNEGSKA (reference sequence). Here the CDR3 reads CSAPLTNGDTQYF. The DNA for the CDR3 is TGCAGTGCTCCACTCACAAACGGAGATACGCAGTATTTT.

The chain joins TRBV20-1 to TRBJ2-7; either TRBD1 or TRBD2 may supply D (5 bases each). The CDR3 loop spans 13 amino acids. V gave up 6 bases and J gave up 3 bases, with 15 bases separating them. Germline CDR1 reads DFQATT; CDR2 reads SNEGSKA (reference sequence). DNA for the CDR3: TGCAGTGCGGCCGGGACCCCGAACTACGAGCAGTACTTC. Encoded protein: CSAAGTPNYEQYF.

V gene TRBV18 combines with J gene TRBJ1-2, with 7 bases that match TRBD1. CDR3 size: 13 residues. Looked up from germline, CDR1 is KGHSH and CDR2 is LQKENI. V lost 5 bases and J lost 4; bases outside the gene matches: 4. The CDR3 bases are TGTGCCAGCTCATTCGACAGGGTCTATGGCTACACCTTC. Translated: CASSFDRVYGYTF.

The gene calls are TRBV5-6 and TRBJ2-7, with D possibly TRBD2 on 6 matching bases. CDR3 size: 14 residues. Trimming shortened V by 0 bases and J by 6 bases, and 13 bases separated the two germline ends. Germline CDR1 reads SGHDT; CDR2 reads YYEEEE. CDR3 sequence reads: CASSLVSGDGEQYF. The CDR3 bases are TGTGCCAGCAGCTTGGTTTCGGGGGATGGCGAGCAGTACTTC. Filled out from reference TRBV5-6 and TRBJ2-7, the complete variable domain reads DAGVTQSPTHLIKTRGQQVTLRCSPKSGHDTVSWYQQALGQGPQFIFQYYEEEERQRGNFPDRFSGHQFPNYSSELNVNALLLGDSALYLCASSLVSGDGEQYFGPGTRLTVT.

The rearrangement uses TRBV25-1 and TRBJ1-2, with D maybe TRBD1 (6 bases). Per germline, CDR1 MGHDK and CDR2 SYGVNS. Trimming stripped 8 bases from V and 8 bases from J, with 18 bases between. CDR3 length: 13 residues. CDR3 in amino acids: CASRKLQGLGYTF. The CDR3 DNA reads TGTGCCAGCCGAAAGCTACAGGGTTTAGGCTACACCTTC.

V and J are TRBV11-2 and TRBJ2-5, with TRBD1 identical over 11 bases. Trimming cost V 4 bases and J 5 bases; bases outside gene matches: 6. Germline V lookup: CDR1 SGHAT, CDR2 FQNNGV. The length of the CDR3 is 15 residues. CDR3 protein: CASSSDRGQRETQYF. CDR3 in DNA: TGTGCCAGCAGCTCGGACAGGGGGCAGCGTGAGACCCAGTACTTC.